This record concerns one TCR beta chain sequence. Total RNA (around 0.45 ug) served as template for TCR beta cDNA synthesis primed by a constant-region primer. Amplification in three nested multiplex PCR rounds with slightly modified ARM-PCR gave rise to TCR beta libraries. In the first two PCR rounds, TRBV1-TRBV30 forward primers were paired with a C-beta reverse primer, and each round lasted approximately 9 cycles. TCRdb passed the multiplex PCR reads through MiXCR, listing each CDR3 protein once. The sample includes fewer than 75,000 distinct CDR3 sequences, 65% to 80% of them seen just once. This sample was taken from a study of tumor-infiltrating lymphocytes in primary liver carcinoma. Study-level background: Measuring about 4 to 10 cm across, the tumors were staged as T1-T3 N0M0.

The germline CDR1 and CDR2 sequences are SGHNT and YYREEE (reference sequence). The CDR3 is 13 residues long. V gave up 5 bases and J gave up 6 bases, with 13 bases separating them. Total RNA and DNA came together from roughly 20-30 mg of bulk tissue without cell sorting. Chronic HBV infection was present in the patients, who were treatment-naive. The rearrangement uses TRBV5-4 and TRBJ2-3; D not resolved. The TCR sequence derives from a man aged 35 to 55 with primary liver carcinoma and hepatitis B virus infection. What was sequenced was liver tumor tissue from sampling region 2. Sample subset: tumor region T2, inferior pole. CDR3 coding DNA: TGTGCCAGCAGATTAGAAAGTTTCGATACGCAGTATTTT. It codes for CASRLESFDTQYF.